Listed below are T cell receptor beta chains from one sample, sequenced in a study of cytomegalovirus exposure and HLA in healthy donors. Assay: immunoSEQ multiplex PCR; the TCRdb copy retains only in-frame clones and omits some. Recorded here are 100,000 to 150,000 clones; the top ten clones represent roughly 1.6%. The material sequenced was PBMCs. Source of these receptors: a woman in her thirties or forties in good health and CMV-seronegative. CDR3s include the opening cysteine and the closing phenylalanine or tryptophan. D genes are given only for firm matches.

J gene: TRBJ2-1; V gene: TRBV2; D gene: TRBD2; CDR3 protein: CASTPGAGDNEQFF; CDR3 DNA: TGTGCCAGCACCCCCGGAGCGGGGGACAATGAGCAGTTCTTC
J gene: TRBJ1-2; V gene: TRBV6-5; D gene: NA; CDR3 protein: CASSYFEGSYTF; CDR3 DNA: TGTGCCAGCAGTTACTTTGAGGGAAGCTACACCTTC
J gene: TRBJ1-2; V gene: TRBV11-2; D gene: NA; CDR3 protein: CASSLRVGAGYGYTF; CDR3 DNA: TGTGCCAGCAGCCTACGGGTAGGGGCTGGCTATGGCTACACCTTC
J gene: TRBJ2-5; V gene: TRBV19; D gene: NA; CDR3 protein: CASSQAQNQETQYF; CDR3 DNA: TGTGCCAGTAGTCAGGCTCAGAACCAAGAGACCCAGTACTTC
J gene: TRBJ1-5; V gene: TRBV7-2; D gene: NA; CDR3 protein: CASSFRDQPQHF; CDR3 DNA: TGTGCCAGCAGCTTCAGGGATCAGCCCCAGCATTTT
J gene: TRBJ1-2; V gene: TRBV2; D gene: NA; CDR3 protein: CASSEMGGGGYTF; CDR3 DNA: TGTGCCAGCAGTGAAATGGGAGGGGGAGGCTACACCTTC
J gene: TRBJ1-1; V gene: TRBV10-3; D gene: NA; CDR3 protein: CAIGRGTGTEAFF; CDR3 DNA: TGTGCCATCGGACGCGGGACGGGCACTGAAGCTTTCTTT
J gene: TRBJ2-3; V gene: TRBV7-2; D gene: TRBD2; CDR3 protein: CASSPGRAQYF; CDR3 DNA: TGTGCCAGCAGCCCGGGGAGGGCGCAGTATTTT
J gene: TRBJ2-3; V gene: TRBV5-1; D gene: NA; CDR3 protein: CASSIAQGTDTQYF; CDR3 DNA: TGCGCCAGCAGCATTGCTCAGGGTACAGATACGCAGTATTTT
J gene: TRBJ1-3; V gene: TRBV6-9; D gene: NA; CDR3 protein: CASSYLSPGFSGNTIYF; CDR3 DNA: TGTGCCAGCAGCTACCTCTCCCCGGGATTCTCTGGAAACACCATATATTTT
J gene: TRBJ1-2; V gene: TRBV5-1; D gene: TRBD1; CDR3 protein: CASSLVGQANYGYTF; CDR3 DNA: TGCGCCAGCAGCTTGGTAGGACAGGCCAACTATGGCTACACCTTC
J gene: TRBJ1-1; V gene: TRBV9; D gene: TRBD1; CDR3 protein: CASSVALNRGGNTEAFF; CDR3 DNA: TGTGCCAGCAGCGTAGCTCTAAACAGGGGTGGAAACACTGAAGCTTTCTTT
J gene: TRBJ2-1; V gene: TRBV6-5; D gene: NA; CDR3 protein: CASRPSSYNEQFF; CDR3 DNA: TGTGCCAGCAGGCCTAGCTCCTACAATGAGCAGTTCTTC
J gene: TRBJ2-6; V gene: TRBV9; D gene: NA; CDR3 protein: CASSVGTGISGANVLTF; CDR3 DNA: TGTGCCAGCAGCGTAGGGACTGGAATCTCTGGGGCCAACGTCCTGACTTTC
J gene: TRBJ2-1; V gene: TRBV7-6; D gene: TRBD2; CDR3 protein: CASSSSGGGEEQFF; CDR3 DNA: TGTGCCAGCAGCTCCAGCGGGGGGGGTGAGGAGCAGTTCTTC
J gene: TRBJ1-2; V gene: TRBV14; D gene: NA; CDR3 protein: CASSQATSPTGYTF; CDR3 DNA: TGTGCCAGCAGCCAAGCTACCTCTCCCACTGGCTACACCTTC
J gene: TRBJ2-7; V gene: TRBV7-2; D gene: NA; CDR3 protein: CASSLDRSYEQYF; CDR3 DNA: TGTGCCAGCAGCTTAGACAGATCCTACGAGCAGTACTTC
J gene: TRBJ2-2; V gene: TRBV4-2; D gene: TRBD2; CDR3 protein: CASSQVSGEIGELFF; CDR3 DNA: TGTGCCAGCAGCCAAGTTAGCGGGGAGATCGGGGAGCTGTTTTTT
J gene: TRBJ1-2; V gene: TRBV6-5; D gene: TRBD1; CDR3 protein: CATIRGTGEYGYTF; CDR3 DNA: TGTGCCACCATAAGGGGGACAGGGGAATATGGCTACACCTTC
J gene: TRBJ2-7; V gene: TRBV6-1; D gene: TRBD1; CDR3 protein: CASSGPGQTYEQYF; CDR3 DNA: TGTGCCAGCAGTGGACCGGGACAGACCTACGAGCAGTACTTC
J gene: TRBJ2-7; V gene: TRBV28; D gene: TRBD1; CDR3 protein: CASTPVRQGFWEQYF; CDR3 DNA: TGTGCCAGCACCCCGGTGAGACAGGGTTTTTGGGAGCAGTACTTC
J gene: TRBJ2-7; V gene: TRBV5-8; D gene: TRBD2; CDR3 protein: CASSLAGGSSYEQYF; CDR3 DNA: TGTGCCAGCAGCTTGGCCGGGGGGAGCTCCTACGAGCAGTACTTC
J gene: TRBJ1-1; V gene: TRBV5-1; D gene: NA; CDR3 protein: CASSADSLVTEAFF; CDR3 DNA: TGCGCCAGCAGCGCTGACAGCTTGGTCACTGAAGCTTTCTTT
J gene: TRBJ1-2; V gene: TRBV7-3; D gene: NA; CDR3 protein: CASSSSGGSGYTF; CDR3 DNA: TGTGCCAGCAGCTCTTCGGGCGGGAGCGGCTACACCTTC
J gene: TRBJ2-2; V gene: TRBV11-3; D gene: TRBD2; CDR3 protein: CASSLELAGGTHTGELFF; CDR3 DNA: TGTGCCAGCAGCTTAGAACTAGCGGGGGGCACCCACACCGGGGAGCTGTTTTTT
J gene: TRBJ1-1; V gene: TRBV7-9; D gene: TRBD1; CDR3 protein: CASSLDTGGRTEAFF; CDR3 DNA: TGTGCCAGCAGCTTAGATACAGGGGGAAGGACTGAAGCTTTCTTT
J gene: TRBJ2-1; V gene: TRBV7-3; D gene: NA; CDR3 protein: CASMDSQYNEQFF; CDR3 DNA: TGTGCCAGCATGGACTCACAATACAATGAGCAGTTCTTC
J gene: TRBJ1-4; V gene: TRBV5-4; D gene: TRBD1; CDR3 protein: CASSFSGGSEKLFF; CDR3 DNA: TGTGCCAGCAGCTTTTCAGGGGGAAGTGAAAAACTGTTTTTT
J gene: TRBJ1-1; V gene: TRBV25-1; D gene: NA; CDR3 protein: CASSEQGRGMGTEAFF; CDR3 DNA: TGTGCCAGCAGTGAGCAGGGGAGGGGGATGGGCACTGAAGCTTTCTTT
J gene: TRBJ1-6; V gene: TRBV4-3; D gene: NA; CDR3 protein: CASSPSQTGNSPLHF; CDR3 DNA: TGCGCCAGCAGCCCGTCCCAAACAGGGAATTCACCCCTCCACTTT
J gene: TRBJ1-5; V gene: TRBV28; D gene: NA; CDR3 protein: CASSLARQPHQPQHF; CDR3 DNA: TGTGCCAGCAGTTTGGCAAGACAGCCTCATCAGCCCCAGCATTTT
J gene: TRBJ1-4; V gene: TRBV15; D gene: NA; CDR3 protein: CATSLRTVNEKLFF; CDR3 DNA: TGTGCCACCAGCCTACGGACAGTAAATGAAAAACTGTTTTTT
J gene: TRBJ2-1; V gene: TRBV5-1; D gene: TRBD2; CDR3 protein: CASSGLAGGHDEQFF; CDR3 DNA: TGCGCCAGCAGCGGTTTAGCGGGGGGGCACGATGAGCAGTTCTTC
J gene: TRBJ2-5; V gene: TRBV5-6; D gene: TRBD2; CDR3 protein: CASSFLRLAGGGETQYF; CDR3 DNA: TGTGCCAGCAGCTTCCTCCGACTAGCGGGGGGGGGAGAGACCCAGTACTTC
J gene: TRBJ1-6; V gene: TRBV2; D gene: TRBD1; CDR3 protein: CASSEARGRGSPLHF; CDR3 DNA: TGTGCCAGCAGTGAAGCCAGGGGGCGCGGTTCACCCCTCCACTTT
J gene: TRBJ2-3; V gene: TRBV7-8; D gene: NA; CDR3 protein: CASSLLWADRSTDTQYF; CDR3 DNA: TGTGCCAGCAGCTTATTGTGGGCAGACCGAAGCACAGATACGCAGTATTTT
J gene: TRBJ1-2; V gene: TRBV12-5; D gene: TRBD1; CDR3 protein: CASGLTSPGQGENYGYTF; CDR3 DNA: TGTGCTAGTGGTTTGACTTCGCCGGGACAGGGGGAGAACTATGGCTACACCTTC
J gene: TRBJ2-3; V gene: TRBV11-1; D gene: NA; CDR3 protein: CASSLAFRGGTDTQYF; CDR3 DNA: TGTGCCAGCAGCTTAGCGTTCAGGGGCGGCACAGATACGCAGTATTTT
J gene: TRBJ2-1; V gene: TRBV15; D gene: NA; CDR3 protein: CATSKGEGAGTYNEQFF; CDR3 DNA: TGTGCCACCAGCAAGGGGGAGGGTGCCGGGACCTACAATGAGCAGTTCTTC
J gene: TRBJ1-1; V gene: TRBV9; D gene: TRBD1; CDR3 protein: CASSARQGMNTEAFF; CDR3 DNA: TGTGCCAGCAGCGCCAGACAGGGAATGAACACTGAAGCTTTCTTT
J gene: TRBJ1-1; V gene: TRBV7-6; D gene: NA; CDR3 protein: CASSLARGSEAFF; CDR3 DNA: TGTGCCAGCAGCCTTGCCCGGGGAAGTGAAGCTTTCTTT
J gene: TRBJ2-3; V gene: TRBV5-5; D gene: NA; CDR3 protein: CASSQLGGGASDTQYF; CDR3 DNA: TGTGCCAGCAGCCAATTGGGAGGGGGGGCCTCAGATACGCAGTATTTT
J gene: TRBJ2-4; V gene: TRBV7-3; D gene: TRBD2; CDR3 protein: CASSPREGGIQYF; CDR3 DNA: TGTGCCAGCAGCCCGAGGGAGGGCGGCATTCAGTACTTC
J gene: TRBJ2-1; V gene: TRBV7-2; D gene: NA; CDR3 protein: CASTKGAVSGYNEQFF; CDR3 DNA: TGTGCCAGCACTAAGGGGGCCGTTAGCGGATACAATGAGCAGTTCTTC
J gene: TRBJ2-1; V gene: TRBV5-4; D gene: TRBD1; CDR3 protein: CASSVRDRSSWEQFF; CDR3 DNA: TGTGCCAGCAGCGTCCGGGACAGGAGCTCTTGGGAGCAGTTCTTC